One and the same sample provided the 15 T cell receptor beta chains below, sequenced in a study of blood T cell repertoires in COVID-19. Data came from immunoSEQ multiplex PCR; TCRdb stores just in-frame clones and leaves some out. This sample has fewer than 130,000 clones; more than 75% occur once, and the top ten carry around 3%. The sample comprised peripheral blood. Receptors were obtained from a woman aged 50 to 60 with acute or convalescent COVID-19.

The chain couples TRBV5-1 to TRBJ1-4, with 7 nucleotides matching TRBD1. This CDR3 spans 16 amino acids. Germline-derived CDR1 and CDR2 are SGHRS and YFSETQ. The J segment lost 8 bases and the V segment lost 4 bases, leaving 14 bases of the junction unmatched. The DNA of the CDR3 is TGCGCCAGCAGCGCGTCTCCGACAGGGTCGGGGGAAAAACTGTTTTTT. Protein sequence: CASSASPTGSGEKLFF.

This chain joins TRBV5-8 and TRBJ2-7, with 11 bases lining up with TRBD1. There are 15 residues in the CDR3. Per germline, CDR1 SGHTS and CDR2 YDEGEE. The V and J ends lost 4 bases and 4 bases, in that order; junction bases with no gene match: 7. As DNA, the CDR3 is TGTGCCAGCAGCAAAAGGACAGGGGGCGTGTACGAGCAGTACTTC. It specifies CASSKRTGGVYEQYF.

J is TRBJ1-5 and V is TRBV6-5; TRBD1 aligns across 8 bases. Trimming cost V 6 bases and J 3 bases; bases outside gene matches: 1. CDR3 size: 13 residues. Germline V gene sequence: CDR1 MNHEY, CDR2 SVGAGI. The CDR3 here is CASRGQDNQPQHF. CDR3 sequence (DNA): TGTGCCAGCAGGGGACAGGACAATCAGCCCCAGCATTTT.

The chain uses TRBV19 and TRBJ2-5; 8 nucleotides align to TRBD2. Germline-derived CDR1 and CDR2 are LNHDA and SQIVND (reference sequence). CDR3 length: 13 residues. The V gene end was trimmed by 7 bases and the J gene end by 9 bases; junction bases not matched to a gene: 10. The CDR3 region has the DNA TGTGCCAGTAAAGGTTCAGCGGGAGAAGCCCAGTACTTC. Its protein is CASKGSAGEAQYF.

This clone showed up just once. This chain links TRBV28 with TRBJ1-5; 7 bases agree with TRBD1. Trimming took 9 bases from V and 6 from J; bases not matched to a gene: 11. The length of the CDR3 is 14 residues. The germline V gene encodes CDR1 MDHEN and CDR2 SYDVKM. The CDR3 coding sequence is TGTGCCAGTTACTTAGACAGGGTGGGTCAGCCCCAGCATTTT. It encodes CASYLDRVGQPQHF.

V usage is TRBV7-6 and J usage is TRBJ2-1; TRBD2 matches 9 bases. Germline loops: CDR1 SGHVS, CDR2 FNYEAQ. Trimming took 5 bases from V and 6 from J; bases not matched to a gene: 11. The CDR3 spans 16 residues. CDR3 sequence: CASSGRSGLAPNEQFF. CDR3 DNA: TGTGCCAGCAGCGGAAGATCGGGACTAGCCCCCAATGAGCAGTTCTTC. The full variable domain, rest sourced from reference TRBV7-6 and TRBJ2-1, is GAGVSQSPRYKVTKRGQDVALRCDPISGHVSLYWYRQALGQGPEFLTYFNYEAQQDKSGLPNDRFSAERPEGSISTLTIQRTEQRDSAMYRCASSGRSGLAPNEQFFGPGTRLTVL.

The rearrangement joins TRBV6-5 to TRBJ1-1; D might be TRBD1 (6 bases). The V gene lost 2 bases and the J gene lost 8 bases, with 15 bases spanning the gap. There are 14 residues in the CDR3. The V gene's germline CDR1 is MNHEY and CDR2 SVGAGI. In DNA, the CDR3 is TGTGCCAGCAGTTACCGCCCCAAGGGGGTGGAAGCTTTCTTT. It specifies CASSYRPKGVEAFF.

The chain combines TRBV2 with TRBJ2-7; perhaps TRBD2 as D (6 bases). CDR3 size: 14 residues. Germline CDR1 and CDR2: SNHLY and FYNNEI. V lost 0 bases and J lost 4, with 10 bases in between. The CDR3 loop reads CASSEAPGRYEQYF. Here the CDR3 DNA reads TGTGCCAGCAGTGAAGCGCCAGGGAGGTACGAGCAGTACTTC.

The rearrangement links TRBV25-1 to TRBJ2-1, with 7 bases aligning to TRBD2. Losses at the gene ends were 5 bases for V and 7 bases for J; bases not matched to a gene: 11. Germline loops: CDR1 MGHDK, CDR2 SYGVNS. This CDR3 has 15 residues. The CDR3, as DNA: TGTGCCAGCAGTCCATCCGGCGCGGGAGTTAATGAGCAGTTCTTC. Residues: CASSPSGAGVNEQFF. The whole variable domain, filled in from reference TRBV25-1 and TRBJ2-1, reads EADIYQTPRYLVIGTGKKITLECSQTMGHDKMYWYQQDPGMELHLIHYSYGVNSTEKGDLSSESTVSRIRTEHFPLTLESARPSHTSQYLCASSPSGAGVNEQFFGPGTRLTVL.

The chain uses TRBV9 and TRBJ1-3, with D perhaps matching TRBD1 (6 bases). Trimming stripped 0 bases from V and 4 bases from J, with 11 bases between. CDR1 and CDR2 (germline): SGDLS, YYNGEE. CDR3 length equals 15 residues. CDR3 DNA sequence: TGTGCCAGCAGCGTAGACAGGGCTGGAGGAAACACCATATATTTT. Its translation is CASSVDRAGGNTIYF.

This clone was counted a single time. The chain joins TRBV11-1 to TRBJ2-1; maybe TRBD2 (5 bases). The germline gives CDR1 SGHAT, CDR2 FQDESV (reference sequence). With 5 bases removed from V and 0 bases from J, the gap between germline ends came to 14 bases. The CDR3 runs to 16 residues. The CDR3 here is CASSPRPGSSYNEQFF. DNA for the CDR3: TGTGCCAGCAGCCCCCGGCCGGGGAGCTCCTACAATGAGCAGTTCTTC. The whole variable domain, remainder taken from reference TRBV11-1 and TRBJ2-1, is EAEVAQSPRYKITEKSQAVAFWCDPISGHATLYWYRQILGQGPELLVQFQDESVVDDSQLPKDRFSAERLKGVDSTLKIQPAELGDSAMYLCASSPRPGSSYNEQFFGPGTRLTVL.

This clone was seen a few times. V is TRBV19 and J is TRBJ1-6; tentatively, D is TRBD1 (5 bases). Germline V CDR1 and CDR2: LNHDA, SQIVND (reference sequence). V lost 2 bases, J lost 6 bases, and 8 bases lay in between. The CDR3 runs to 14 residues. CDR3 sequence reads: CASSIRDFNSPLHF. The CDR3, as DNA: TGTGCCAGTAGTATAAGGGACTTTAATTCACCCCTCCACTTT.

The chain couples TRBV4-1 to TRBJ1-6; D is undetermined. CDR3 length: 15 amino acids. Trimming stripped 4 bases from V and 0 bases from J, with 7 bases between. Per germline, CDR1 MGHRA and CDR2 YSYEKL. The CDR3 spells CASSRESSYNSPLHF. CDR3 in DNA: TGCGCCAGCAGCCGGGAGAGCTCCTATAATTCACCCCTCCACTTT.

The genes are TRBV3-1 (or the pseudogene TRBV3-2) and TRBJ2-3; 13 bases map to TRBD2. The ends lost 9 bases at V and 6 bases at J; junction bases unmatched: 9. CDR3 size: 15 residues. The germline CDR1 and CDR2 sequences are LGHDT and YNNKEL (reference sequence). In DNA form, the CDR3 reads TGTGCCAGTGGGGGACTAGCGGGGAATATGGATACGCAGTATTTT. This codes for CASGGLAGNMDTQYF.

The chain is built from TRBV10-3 and TRBJ2-3, with TRBD2 matching over 7 bases. The CDR3 loop spans 16 amino acids. V was pared by 5 bases and J by 4 bases, with 12 bases of the junction left unmatched. The V gene's germline CDR1 is ENHRY and CDR2 SYGVKD. CDR3 nucleotides: TGTGCCATCAGTTTGAGGGAGGGCCAGAGGGCAGATACGCAGTATTTT. It is translated as CAISLREGQRADTQYF.